Below, 29 T cell receptor beta chains from the same sample are listed, as sequenced in a study of T cells in Graves' hyperthyroidism and ophthalmopathy. From RNA transcripts, TCR beta CDR3 regions were amplified. HTBI primers were the set used in a first-round RT-PCR of the TCR CDR3. Via MiXCR, TCRdb re-called the multiplex PCR reads, giving one row per CDR3 protein. The sample carries approximately 600,000 distinct CDR3 sequences, around 21% recorded once. Sequences were obtained from blood. These receptors all stem from a man aged 30-40 years with Graves' ophthalmopathy.

The chain has TRBV9 and TRBJ2-5; perhaps TRBD1 as D (6 bases). Germline CDR1 and CDR2: SGDLS and YYNGEE. Deletions cut 3 bases from V and 2 bases from J, with 14 bases between. The CDR3 covers 15 residues. The CDR3 reads CASSDRQDPQETQYF. In DNA, the CDR3 is TGTGCCAGCAGCGATCGACAGGACCCACAAGAGACCCAGTACTTC.

This rearrangement joins TRBV5-1 to TRBJ2-5, with D unclear. Trimming pared 2 bases from V and 2 bases from J, leaving 16 bases between. Per the germline V gene, CDR1 is SGHRS and CDR2 is YFSETQ. This CDR3 comprises 16 residues. Here the CDR3 DNA reads TGCGCCAGCAGCTTACTTTACACATCCCCTCAAGAGACCCAGTACTTC. It translates to CASSLLYTSPQETQYF.

This clonotype was counted between two and nine times. The V gene is TRBV11-2, the J gene TRBJ2-7; D remains ambiguous. CDR3 length: 11 amino acids. The germline V gene encodes CDR1 SGHAT and CDR2 FQNNGV. Trimming removed 8 bases at V and 7 bases at J, with 12 bases between. Here the CDR3 DNA reads TGTGCCAGCGCCGCCGCGTTGGAGCAGTACTTC. Translated: CASAAALEQYF.

This clonotype was seen a few times. The V call is TRBV7-9, the J call TRBJ2-1; D assignment may be TRBD1 or TRBD2 (5 bases each). CDR3 length: 13 residues. V was trimmed by 10 bases and J by 10 bases, leaving 20 bases between them. Germline loops: CDR1 SEHNR, CDR2 FQNEAQ (reference sequence). CDR3 residues: CAIIRDGGVEQFF. CDR3 sequence (DNA): TGTGCCATAATTCGGGACGGCGGTGTGGAGCAGTTCTTC.

In its sample, this clonotype was seen a few times. The V gene is TRBV18, the J gene TRBJ2-1, with TRBD2 identical over 8 bases. CDR1 and CDR2 (germline): KGHSH, LQKENI. The V and J ends lost 0 bases and 7 bases, in that order; junction bases with no gene match: 8. This CDR3 is 16 amino acids long. CDR3 loop: CASSPPSGRAQNEQFF. CDR3 nucleotide sequence: TGTGCCAGCTCACCACCTTCCGGGAGGGCACAAAATGAGCAGTTCTTC. Full variable domain (outside the CDR3, taken from reference TRBV18 and TRBJ2-1): NAGVMQNPRHLVRRRGQEARLRCSPMKGHSHVYWYRQLPEEGLKFMVYLQKENIIDESGMPKERFSAEFPKEGPSILRIQQVVRGDSAAYFCASSPPSGRAQNEQFFGPGTRLTVL.

There are a few counts of this clonotype. V is TRBV6-5 and J is TRBJ1-1; 9 positions agree with TRBD1. The germline V gene encodes CDR1 MNHEY and CDR2 SVGAGI. The CDR3 consists of 14 residues. J gave up 3 bases and V 2 bases, and 1 base lay outside the gene matches. CDR3 DNA sequence: TGTGCCAGCAGTTACACAGGGGGCTACACTGAAGCTTTCTTT. Translated, it gives CASSYTGGYTEAFF.

This clonotype was counted between two and nine times. The rearrangement uses TRBV27 and TRBJ1-1; D possibly corresponds to TRBD1 (6 bases). Germline assignment: CDR1 MNHEY and CDR2 SMNVEV (reference sequence). V was pared by 1 base and J by 7 bases, with 13 bases between. The CDR3 contains 14 residues. The chain's CDR3 is CASSLYRGAGEAFF. CDR3 sequence (DNA): TGTGCCAGCAGTTTATATCGGGGGGCCGGTGAAGCTTTCTTT.

This clonotype was detected once. The chain carries TRBV6-2 or TRBV6-3 and TRBJ1-3; no clear D. The CDR3 covers 14 residues. Per germline, CDR1 MNHEY and CDR2 SVGEGT. The V end was cut by 6 bases, the J end by 8 bases, with 17 bases between. The CDR3 protein is CASRSGTSADTIYF. The DNA for the CDR3 is TGTGCCAGCAGGTCGGGAACCTCGGCAGACACCATATATTTT.

This clonotype occurred many times. This chain uses TRBV20-1 with TRBJ1-1; D call uncertain. Germline V lookup: CDR1 DFQATT, CDR2 SNEGSKA (reference sequence). CDR3 size: 10 residues. The V and J ends lost 7 bases and 1 base respectively, with 4 bases between them. The CDR3 DNA follows: TGCAGTGGAGGGAACACTGAAGCTTTCTTT. Protein product: CSGGNTEAFF.

The sample holds many counts of this clonotype. The gene calls are TRBV7-2 and TRBJ1-1; D gene ambiguous. The CDR3 is made up of 15 amino acids. V was clipped by 0 bases and J by 1 base, with 9 bases between them. In germline, CDR1 is SGHTA, CDR2 FQGNSA. CDR3 amino acids: CASSLAVGRNTEAFF. For the CDR3, the DNA is TGTGCCAGCAGCTTAGCGGTGGGGAGGAACACTGAAGCTTTCTTT.

The sample holds a few counts of this clonotype. The J gene is TRBJ2-3, the V gene TRBV11-2; D gene unclear. V was cut by 5 bases and J by 2 bases, with 14 bases left in between. CDR3 size: 15 residues. The V gene's germline CDR1 is SGHAT and CDR2 FQNNGV. The CDR3 nucleotides are TGTGCCAGCAGCCGACGAACTTCATACACAGATACGCAGTATTTT. Its protein product is CASSRRTSYTDTQYF.

The rearrangement joins TRBV10-3 to TRBJ1-5; D call uncertain. CDR3 length: 13 residues. Germline CDR1 and CDR2: ENHRY and SYGVKD. Trimming pared 3 bases from V and 8 bases from J, leaving 11 bases between. This CDR3 reads CAISEGQSEPQHF. In nucleotides, the CDR3 is TGTGCCATCAGTGAAGGGCAGTCGGAGCCCCAGCATTTT.

This clonotype was counted ten times or more. The chain couples TRBV28 to TRBJ1-1, with no clear D. Germline assignment: CDR1 MDHEN and CDR2 SYDVKM. Trimming removed 3 bases from V and 7 bases from J, with 6 bases in between. CDR3 length: 11 residues. The CDR3 coding sequence is TGTGCCAGCAGTTTCGGGGATGAAGCTTTCTTT. This sequence encodes CASSFGDEAFF.

This clonotype was picked up a small number of times. This sequence joins TRBV2 and TRBJ2-1; 12 bases agree with TRBD2. Germline assignment: CDR1 SNHLY and CDR2 FYNNEI. The CDR3 is made up of 14 amino acids. J gave up 6 bases and V 6 bases, and 3 bases lay outside the gene matches. The chain's CDR3 is CASRTSGSPNEQFF. CDR3 sequence (DNA): TGTGCCAGCAGGACTAGCGGGAGCCCCAATGAGCAGTTCTTC. Full variable domain (missing parts from reference TRBV2 and TRBJ2-1): EPEVTQTPSHQVTQMGQEVILRCVPISNHLYFYWYRQILGQKVEFLVSFYNNEISEKSEIFDDQFSVERPDGSNFTLKIRSTKLEDSAMYFCASRTSGSPNEQFFGPGTRLTVL.

This clonotype has at least ten counts. This chain links TRBV20-1 with TRBJ2-3; D unresolved. There are 15 residues in the CDR3. Looked up from germline, CDR1 is DFQATT and CDR2 is SNEGSKA (reference sequence). Trimming shortened V by 5 bases and J by 0 bases, and 15 bases separated the two germline ends. The chain's CDR3 is CSAVDRLASTDTQYF. The CDR3 DNA reads TGCAGTGCTGTCGACCGACTGGCTAGCACAGATACGCAGTATTTT.

Ten or more counts support this clonotype. J is TRBJ2-1 and V is TRBV12-3 or TRBV12-4, with TRBD2 matching 8 bases. With 3 bases clipped from V and 4 bases from J, the junction kept 5 bases outside the gene matches. The CDR3 consists of 15 residues. The CDR3, as DNA: TGTGCCAGCAGTTTCGATCTAGCGGGTTACAATGAGCAGTTCTTC. The encoded protein is CASSFDLAGYNEQFF.

This clonotype was observed a few times. The chain uses TRBV6-5 and TRBJ2-7; TRBD2 is a possible D gene (6 bases). This CDR3 region has 16 residues. CDR1 MNHEY and CDR2 SVGAGI come from the germline V gene. V was shortened by 0 bases and J by 0 bases, with 12 bases between the two germline ends. CDR3 sequence reads: CASSYSTTSSSYEQYF. As DNA, the CDR3 is TGTGCCAGCAGTTACTCGACCACTAGCAGCTCCTACGAGCAGTACTTC.

This clonotype occurred a few times. The chain employs TRBV6-1 and TRBJ1-1; D is unclear. CDR3 length: 14 residues. Germline V lookup: CDR1 MNHNS, CDR2 SASEGT. V lost 5 bases and J 5 bases, leaving 15 bases between the germline ends. CDR3 sequence: CASSLSTPVTEAFF. Written as DNA, the CDR3 is TGTGCCAGCAGTCTATCTACGCCGGTGACTGAAGCTTTCTTT.

The CDR3 DNA reads as TGTGCCTGGAGTGGAGTTTTGGACGGTTTCTCTGGAAACACCATATATTTT. It codes for CAWSGVLDGFSGNTIYF. The V gene is TRBV30, the J gene TRBJ1-3, with unresolved D. Trimming took 1 base from V and 0 from J, leaving 16 bases between them. Germline V lookup: CDR1 GTSNPN, CDR2 SVGIG (reference sequence). The CDR3 covers 17 residues.

This clonotype was observed at least ten times. This chain links TRBV20-1 with TRBJ2-7, with D possibly being TRBD1 or TRBD2 (5 bases each). Germline V gene lookup returns CDR1 DFQATT and CDR2 SNEGSKA (reference sequence). The ends were cut back, 2 bases at V and 1 base at J, with 15 bases in the middle. The CDR3 totals 15 residues. The CDR3 reads CSARLVVRGSYEQYF. CDR3 nucleotide sequence: TGCAGTGCTAGATTGGTAGTGAGGGGATCCTACGAGCAGTACTTC.

This chain uses TRBV11-2 with TRBJ2-5; D possibly matches TRBD1 or TRBD2 (5 bases each). This CDR3 spans 13 amino acids. Trimming took 3 bases from V and 7 from J, leaving 12 bases between them. The germline V gene has CDR1 SGHAT and CDR2 FQNNGV. The CDR3, as DNA: TGTGCCAGCAGCTTTGGGTCCGGGGCGACCCAGTACTTC. Protein: CASSFGSGATQYF.

This rearrangement joins TRBV20-1 to TRBJ2-1; D gene ambiguous. V was pared by 6 bases and J by 8 bases, with 20 bases between. CDR3 length: 14 amino acids. Germline values: CDR1 DFQATT, CDR2 SNEGSKA (reference sequence). The CDR3 bases are TGCAGTGCCCGCCTCAAGCAACACTTCGATGAGCAGTTCTTC. It specifies CSARLKQHFDEQFF.

About this clonotype itself: A junction end diverges from the germline sequence, so it may reflect a read error. J is TRBJ2-6 and V is TRBV28, with a weak D call TRBD1 (5 bases). CDR1 MDHEN and CDR2 SYDVKM come from the germline V gene. This CDR3 region has 17 residues. The CDR3 region is CASSEVYSDSGANALTF. The CDR3 region has the DNA TGTGCCAGCAGTGAAGTGTACAGTGACTCTGGGGCCAACGCCCTGACTTTC.

Worth noting for this clonotype: Possible read error: a much larger clone is one base away. The rearrangement links TRBV5-1 to TRBJ2-1, with 13 bases aligning to TRBD2. This CDR3 has 15 residues. Germline V gene sequence: CDR1 SGHRS, CDR2 YFSETQ. The chain's CDR3 is CASSAGLAGRHEQFF. The CDR3 DNA reads as TGTGCCAGCAGCGCGGGACTAGCGGGACGCCACGAGCAGTTCTTC.

The chain combines TRBV29-1 with TRBJ2-1; a weak D match, TRBD2 (7 bases). Trimming left V 8 bases short and J 5 bases short, with 22 bases between. The CDR3 has 15 residues. Germline loops: CDR1 SQVTM, CDR2 ANQGSEA. The CDR3 sequence is CSTDRSGMVDNEQFF. CDR3 DNA sequence: TGCAGCACCGACAGGAGCGGGATGGTAGACAATGAGCAGTTCTTC.

The genes are TRBV2 and TRBJ2-3; 7 nucleotides align to TRBD2. From germline, CDR1 is SNHLY and CDR2 FYNNEI. This CDR3 has 14 residues. V trimming: 6 bases; J trimming: 0 bases; junction bases outside the gene matches: 3. The CDR3 sequence: CASRERGSTDTQYF. Here the CDR3 DNA reads TGTGCCAGCAGGGAGCGGGGAAGCACAGATACGCAGTATTTT.

The sample holds many counts of this clonotype. The chain joins TRBV7-9 to TRBJ2-7; 8 bases are shared with TRBD1. Per the germline V gene, CDR1 is SEHNR and CDR2 is FQNEAQ (reference sequence). Trimming took 5 bases from V and 2 from J; bases not matched to a gene: 5. The CDR3 consists of 14 residues. The CDR3 bases are TGTGCCAGCAGCCCCCGGACAGGGCCCTACGAGCAGTACTTC. This gives the protein CASSPRTGPYEQYF.

This sequence joins TRBV7-2 and TRBJ2-7, with 10 bases identical to TRBD2. The CDR3 totals 17 residues. CDR1 and CDR2 from the germline V gene are SGHTA and FQGNSA. J lost 3 bases, V lost 0 bases, and 8 bases had no gene match. This CDR3 is CASSLAASGGSIYEQYF. As DNA, the CDR3 is TGTGCCAGCAGCTTAGCGGCTAGCGGGGGAAGCATCTACGAGCAGTACTTC.

The chain joins TRBV5-6 to TRBJ2-7; a possible D gene is TRBD2 (6 bases). The CDR3 covers 14 residues. Germline V gene data show CDR1 as SGHDT and CDR2 as YYEEEE. The germline V and J ends were trimmed by 5 bases and 0 bases, with 12 bases remaining between them. The CDR3: CASSQVGGSYEQYF. The CDR3 nucleotides read TGTGCCAGCAGTCAAGTCGGGGGCTCCTACGAGCAGTACTTC.